Sequencing of this TCR beta chain was carried out in a study of siplizumab effects on memory and regulatory T cells. Trimming pared 2 bases from V and 4 bases from J, leaving 12 bases between. The germline CDR1 and CDR2 sequences are MDHEN and SYDVKM. The CDR3 is 14 amino acids. Findings and caveats of the study: Significantly reduced by siplizumab was the cumulative frequency of alloreactive sequences, namely those traceable to unstimulated CD4+ memory cells. Where siplizumab was present, mappable alloreactive CD4+ clones averaged approximately 66% Treg-derived, compared with more than 25% in controls. Naive T cells looked more diverse than memory cells, and they looked like major contributors to the alloresponse.

Worth noting for this clone: Its antigen remains unknown.

The repertoire was sequenced with immunoSEQ multiplex PCR; TCRdb's copy has only in-frame clones and lacks some. The sample lists around 68,000 clones; over 70% were seen once. The chain combines TRBV28 with TRBJ2-7; D is perhaps TRBD1 or TRBD2 (5 bases each). The sequence was collected from a human donor in good health. The sequenced material came from Tregs sorted from blood. The CDR3 reads CASSLPLAGYEQYF. DNA for the CDR3: TGTGCCAGCAGTTTACCCCTAGCAGGGTACGAGCAGTACTTC.